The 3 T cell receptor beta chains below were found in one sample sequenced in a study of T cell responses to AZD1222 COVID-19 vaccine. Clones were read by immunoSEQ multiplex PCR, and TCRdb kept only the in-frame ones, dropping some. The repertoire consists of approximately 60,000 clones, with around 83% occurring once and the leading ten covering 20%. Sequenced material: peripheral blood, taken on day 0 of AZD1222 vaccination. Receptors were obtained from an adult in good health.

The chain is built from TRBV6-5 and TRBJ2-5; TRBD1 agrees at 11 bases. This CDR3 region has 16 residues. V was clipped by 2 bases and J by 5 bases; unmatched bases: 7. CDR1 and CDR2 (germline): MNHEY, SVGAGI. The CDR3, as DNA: TGTGCCAGCAGTTACCGCCGGGACAGGGGGTCGGAGACCCAGTACTTC. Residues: CASSYRRDRGSETQYF.

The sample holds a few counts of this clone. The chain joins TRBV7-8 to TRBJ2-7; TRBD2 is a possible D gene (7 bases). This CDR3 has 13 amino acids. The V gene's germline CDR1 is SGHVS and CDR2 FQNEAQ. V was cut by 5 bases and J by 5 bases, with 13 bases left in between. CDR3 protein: CASSQGGVNEQYV. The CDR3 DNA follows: TGTGCCAGCAGCCAAGGGGGGGTCAACGAGCAGTACGTC.

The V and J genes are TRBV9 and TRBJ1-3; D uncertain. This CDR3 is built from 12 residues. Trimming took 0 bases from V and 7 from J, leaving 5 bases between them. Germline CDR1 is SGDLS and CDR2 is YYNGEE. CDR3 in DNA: TGTGCCAGCAGCGTAGGAGGCAACACCATATATTTT. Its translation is CASSVGGNTIYF.